This T cell receptor beta chain was sequenced during a study of immune evolution from preneoplasia to lung adenocarcinoma. Only in-frame clones appear in the TCRdb table, and some are missing; sequencing was by immunoSEQ multiplex PCR. The sample includes approximately 7,400 clones, 78% of them seen just once. Germline values: CDR1 GTSNPN, CDR2 SVGIG (reference sequence). V lost 0 bases, J lost 5 bases, and 11 bases lay in between. The CDR3 runs 15 residues. Patients had resection in Japan or China between 2014 and 2017. H&E slides confirmed each diagnosis, reviewed by two pathologists independently. The receptor was derived from a person aged 70 to 85 with lung adenocarcinoma. Sequenced: FFPE adjacent normal lung tissue. The chain carries TRBV30 and TRBJ1-6, with D maybe TRBD1 (5 bases). CDR3 sequence: CAWSVLGPNNSPLHF. The CDR3 DNA reads as TGTGCCTGGAGTGTACTGGGACCGAATAATTCACCCCTCCACTTT.